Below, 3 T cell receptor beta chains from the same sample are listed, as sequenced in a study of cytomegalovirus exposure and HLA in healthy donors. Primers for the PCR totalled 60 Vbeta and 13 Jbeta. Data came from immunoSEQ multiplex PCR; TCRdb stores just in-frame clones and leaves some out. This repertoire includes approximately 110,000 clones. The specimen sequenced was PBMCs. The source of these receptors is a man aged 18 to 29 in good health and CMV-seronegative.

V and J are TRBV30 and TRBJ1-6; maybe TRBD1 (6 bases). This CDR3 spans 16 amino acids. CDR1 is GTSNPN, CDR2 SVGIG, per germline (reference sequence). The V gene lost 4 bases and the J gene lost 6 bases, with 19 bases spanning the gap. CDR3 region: CAWTPVGGASNSPLHF. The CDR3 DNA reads TGTGCCTGGACCCCCGTGGGGGGGGCGAGTAATTCACCCCTCCACTTT. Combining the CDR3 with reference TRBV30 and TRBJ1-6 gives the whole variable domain SQTIHQWPATLVQPVGSPLSLECTVEGTSNPNLYWYRQAAGRGLQLLFYSVGIGQISSEVPQNLSASRPQDRQFILSSKKLLLSDSGFYLCAWTPVGGASNSPLHFGNGTRLTVT.

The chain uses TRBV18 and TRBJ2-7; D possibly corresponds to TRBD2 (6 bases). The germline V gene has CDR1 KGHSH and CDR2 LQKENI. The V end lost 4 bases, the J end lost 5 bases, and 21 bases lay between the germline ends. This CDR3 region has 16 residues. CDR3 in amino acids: CASSLPHSAERDEQYF. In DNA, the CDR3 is TGTGCCAGCTCACTACCCCACAGCGCCGAGCGGGACGAGCAGTACTTC.

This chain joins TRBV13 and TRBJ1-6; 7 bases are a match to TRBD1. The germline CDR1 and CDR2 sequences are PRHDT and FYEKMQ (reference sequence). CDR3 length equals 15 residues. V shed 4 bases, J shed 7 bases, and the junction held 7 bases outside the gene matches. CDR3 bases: TGTGCCAGCAGCTCTACAGACAGGGACAATTCACCCCTCCACTTT. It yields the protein CASSSTDRDNSPLHF.